This T cell receptor (beta chain) was observed in a study of cytomegalovirus exposure and HLA in healthy donors. Findings and limits, study-wide: Common viral pathogens seemed, in a later analysis, to connect with several of the most significant clusters. Later analysis revealed greater clonal expansion in HLA-associated TCR beta chains than in equally common others. Being productive about 87% or about 30% of the time was typical of most TCR beta V segments in an earlier analysis.

CDR3 length: 18 residues. Germline CDR1 reads KGHSH; CDR2 reads LQKENI. Trimming removed 1 base from V and 1 base from J; junction bases left unmatched: 8. PCR amplification relied on 60 Vbeta primers (plus 13 Jbeta primers). The data were produced by immunoSEQ multiplex PCR, yet TCRdb's version contains in-frame clones alone and is incomplete. The sample carries some 130,000 clones, 77% recorded once. Worth noting for this clone: Its antigen remains unknown.

V and J are TRBV18 and TRBJ2-5, with TRBD2 identical over 11 bases. Sequencing input: PBMCs. This TCR derives from a male donor in good health and CMV-seronegative. CDR3 protein: CASSPLPRTSGFQETQYF. Written as DNA, the CDR3 is TGTGCCAGCTCACCACTTCCCCGGACTAGCGGGTTCCAAGAGACCCAGTACTTC.